A single sample gave rise to the 25 T cell receptor beta chains below, sequenced in a study of control samples from healthy donors and cancer patients. Assay: immunoSEQ multiplex PCR; the TCRdb copy retains only in-frame clones and omits some. The sample includes fewer than 200,000 clones, around 90% of them seen just once. Source material: blood. The source is a man aged 25 to 45 in good health.

The gene calls are TRBV3-1 (or the pseudogene TRBV3-2) and TRBJ1-5; no definite D call. V lost 1 base to trimming and J lost 5 bases, with 3 bases between them. Per the germline V gene, CDR1 is LGHDT and CDR2 is YNNKEL (reference sequence). This CDR3 contains 12 residues. The CDR3 sequence is CASSQGDQPQHF. The CDR3, as DNA: TGTGCCAGCAGCCAAGGGGATCAGCCCCAGCATTTT.

The V gene is TRBV4-1, the J gene TRBJ1-5; 7 nucleotides align to TRBD1. The CDR3 spans 15 residues. Germline trimming cut 4 bases from V and 4 bases from J; bases unmatched to any gene: 7. Per germline, CDR1 MGHRA and CDR2 YSYEKL. In nucleotides, the CDR3 is TGCGCCAGCAGCCCACAGGGGCATGCGAATCAGCCCCAGCATTTT. Amino acids: CASSPQGHANQPQHF.

The chain has TRBV28 and TRBJ2-1; the match to TRBD2 covers 7 bases. V was clipped by 2 bases and J by 9 bases; unmatched bases: 13. Per germline, CDR1 MDHEN and CDR2 SYDVKM. The CDR3 spans 16 residues. As DNA, the CDR3 is TGTGCCAGCAGTTTAGGCGGGAGTCAGAGGACTCGTGAGCAGTTCTTC. Its translation is CASSLGGSQRTREQFF. The entire variable domain, with the rest obtained from reference TRBV28 and TRBJ2-1, is as follows: DVKVTQSSRYLVKRTGEKVFLECVQDMDHENMFWYRQDPGLGLRLIYFSYDVKMKEKGDIPEGYSVSREKKERFSLILESASTNQTSMYLCASSLGGSQRTREQFFGPGTRLTVL.

There are a few counts of this clone. The rearrangement uses TRBV6-6 and TRBJ1-1; tentatively, D is TRBD1 (5 bases). The CDR3 is made up of 14 amino acids. The V gene lost 6 bases and the J gene lost 4 bases, with 15 bases spanning the gap. Germline CDR1 and CDR2: MNHNY and SVGAGI (reference sequence). This chain's CDR3 is CASRPLGGVTEAFF. In DNA form, the CDR3 reads TGTGCCAGCAGACCCCTCGGGGGGGTCACTGAAGCTTTCTTT.

CDR3 bases: TGTGCCAGTAGTCCCGACCGCCAGAATTCACCCCTCCACTTT. It yields the protein CASSPDRQNSPLHF. The chain couples TRBV19 to TRBJ1-6; D uncertain. The CDR3 consists of 14 residues. The germline V gene has CDR1 LNHDA and CDR2 SQIVND (reference sequence). The V and J ends lost 5 bases and 7 bases respectively, with 12 bases between them.

V usage is TRBV11-2 and J usage is TRBJ2-7; 11 positions agree with TRBD2. Per germline, CDR1 SGHAT and CDR2 FQNNGV. CDR3 length equals 14 residues. V was pared by 2 bases and J by 3 bases, with 0 bases of the junction left unmatched. The CDR3 protein is CASSLTSGSYEQYF. The CDR3 coding sequence is TGTGCCAGCAGCTTAACTAGCGGGAGCTACGAGCAGTACTTC. The variable domain in full, with the rest retrieved from reference TRBV11-2 and TRBJ2-7, is EAGVAQSPRYKIIEKRQSVAFWCNPISGHATLYWYQQILGQGPKLLIQFQNNGVVDDSQLPKDRFSAERLKGVDSTLKIQPAKLEDSAVYLCASSLTSGSYEQYFGPGTRLTVT.

The chain carries TRBV11-1 and TRBJ2-7, with 14 bases that match TRBD2. The V gene's germline CDR1 is SGHAT and CDR2 FQDESV (reference sequence). The J segment lost 5 bases and the V segment lost 5 bases, leaving 5 bases of the junction unmatched. This CDR3 contains 15 residues. The CDR3 DNA follows: TGTGCCAGCAGCCCCGGGACTAGCGGGAGAGACGAGCAGTACTTC. This gives the protein CASSPGTSGRDEQYF.

The gene calls are TRBV6-2 or TRBV6-3 and TRBJ2-1; D may be TRBD2 (5 bases). Germline CDR1 and CDR2: MNHEY and SVGEGT. The CDR3 length is 13 residues. V was clipped by 6 bases and J by 12 bases, with 18 bases between them. The CDR3, as DNA: TGTGCCAGCAGGCCTAGCCGACCCTTATTGCAGTTCTTC. Amino acid sequence: CASRPSRPLLQFF.

The chain combines TRBV7-2 with TRBJ2-1, with 16 bases aligning to TRBD2. Germline V gene data show CDR1 as SGHTA and CDR2 as FQGNSA. The CDR3 contains 16 residues. V was clipped by 1 base and J by 14 bases; unmatched bases: 8. The CDR3 loop is CASSLERGLAGGGKFF. The CDR3 DNA reads TGTGCCAGCAGCTTAGAAAGGGGACTAGCGGGAGGGGGAAAGTTCTTC.

The gene calls are TRBV7-3 and TRBJ1-1, with 7 bases aligning to TRBD1. This CDR3 is 18 amino acids long. Germline CDR1 reads SGHTA; CDR2 reads FQGTGA. V was clipped by 5 bases and J by 0 bases; unmatched bases: 15. CDR3 protein: CASSLSDRFKKMNTEAFF. In DNA, the CDR3 is TGTGCCAGCAGCCTCTCGGACAGGTTCAAGAAGATGAACACTGAAGCTTTCTTT.

The chain recombines TRBV4-2 with TRBJ2-2, with D possibly matching TRBD2 (6 bases). Trimming took off 2 bases at V and 8 bases at J, with 18 bases between the two ends. The CDR3 contains 16 residues. CDR1 and CDR2 (germline): LGHNA, YNFKEQ. The CDR3 DNA follows: TGTGCCAGCAGCCAACATATAATGTCGGGAGAGGGGGAGCTGTTTTTT. Translating gives CASSQHIMSGEGELFF.

The chain's CDR3 is CASSVDPKGETQYF. The CDR3 region has the DNA TGTGCCAGCAGCGTGGACCCCAAGGGAGAGACCCAGTACTTC. The gene calls are TRBV5-5 and TRBJ2-5; D is uncertain. CDR1 is SGHKS and CDR2 is YYEKEE in the germline V gene (reference sequence). The V end lost 4 bases, the J end lost 4 bases, and 14 bases lay between the germline ends. The CDR3 is 14 residues long.

The chain links TRBV18 to TRBJ2-3, with D possibly matching TRBD1 (6 bases). Trimming pared 3 bases from V and 2 bases from J, leaving 15 bases between. The germline V gene has CDR1 KGHSH and CDR2 LQKENI. This CDR3 spans 16 amino acids. Written as DNA, the CDR3 is TGTGCCAGCTCACCGACGGCAGGGGCCTCCACAGATACGCAGTATTTT. Translating it yields CASSPTAGASTDTQYF. Full variable domain (remainder filled in from reference TRBV18 and TRBJ2-3): NAGVMQNPRHLVRRRGQEARLRCSPMKGHSHVYWYRQLPEEGLKFMVYLQKENIIDESGMPKERFSAEFPKEGPSILRIQQVVRGDSAAYFCASSPTAGASTDTQYFGPGTRLTVL.

CDR3 DNA: TGTGCCAGCAGCCAAGATCCGGGGTGGAACTATGGCTACACCTTC. Its protein is CASSQDPGWNYGYTF. This chain connects TRBV4-2 to TRBJ1-2; no firm D call. Trimming removed 0 bases at V and 2 bases at J, with 10 bases between. Germline V CDR1 and CDR2: LGHNA, YNFKEQ. This CDR3 contains 15 residues.

The chain joins TRBV12-3 or TRBV12-4 to TRBJ2-1; no definite D call. The V gene lost 6 bases and the J gene lost 9 bases, with 9 bases spanning the gap. There are 11 residues in the CDR3. Written as DNA, the CDR3 is TGTGCCAGCAGCTTCTATACTGAGCAGTTCTTC. It yields the protein CASSFYTEQFF.

The V gene is TRBV19, the J gene TRBJ1-5; D is unresolved. Per the germline V gene, CDR1 is LNHDA and CDR2 is SQIVND (reference sequence). The germline V and J ends were trimmed by 7 bases and 7 bases, with 17 bases remaining between them. The length of the CDR3 is 14 residues. The CDR3 loop reads CASTNYGLSQPQHF. The CDR3 region has the DNA TGTGCCAGTACTAATTACGGGTTGTCACAGCCCCAGCATTTT.

The chain carries TRBV20-1 and TRBJ1-6; D gene unclear. Germline-derived CDR1 and CDR2 are DFQATT and SNEGSKA (reference sequence). Deletions cut 3 bases from V and 3 bases from J, with 9 bases between. The CDR3 contains 14 residues. CDR3 loop: CSASTEYYNSPLHF. The CDR3 DNA sequence: TGCAGTGCTAGTACAGAGTACTATAATTCACCCCTCCACTTT.

The rearrangement joins TRBV6-2 or TRBV6-3 to TRBJ2-5, with D uncertain. The germline gives CDR1 MNHEY, CDR2 SVGEGT. The CDR3 spans 14 residues. V lost 5 bases and J lost 4, with 14 bases in between. The CDR3 sequence is CASSALERGETQYF. The CDR3 DNA sequence: TGTGCCAGCAGTGCCCTGGAGAGAGGAGAGACCCAGTACTTC.

The V call is TRBV18, the J call TRBJ1-1; D remains unclear. This CDR3 spans 14 amino acids. Germline assignment: CDR1 KGHSH and CDR2 LQKENI. V lost 6 bases to trimming and J lost 1 base, with 12 bases between them. The CDR3 loop is CASSPRVGNTEAFF. The DNA of the CDR3 is TGTGCCAGCTCCCCTAGGGTAGGGAACACTGAAGCTTTCTTT.

The chain is built from TRBV2 and TRBJ2-7, with 12 nucleotides matching TRBD2. The CDR3 is 16 amino acids. The germline CDR1 and CDR2 sequences are SNHLY and FYNNEI. V lost 8 bases, J lost 4 bases, and 12 bases stayed unmatched. CDR3 in DNA: TGTGCCAGCTCTCCTGAGTCCGGGACTAGCGGGTACGAGCAGTACTTC. It codes for CASSPESGTSGYEQYF.

The V call is TRBV19, the J call TRBJ1-5, with D maybe TRBD1 (5 bases). With 7 bases removed from V and 4 bases from J, the gap between germline ends came to 8 bases. Germline V lookup: CDR1 LNHDA, CDR2 SQIVND (reference sequence). The CDR3 length is 12 residues. The CDR3 reads CASNRWNQPQHF. DNA for the CDR3: TGTGCCAGTAACAGGTGGAATCAGCCCCAGCATTTT.

The gene calls are TRBV9 and TRBJ2-3; no clear D gene. Germline CDR1 and CDR2: SGDLS and YYNGEE. The ends were cut back, 0 bases at V and 2 bases at J, with 10 bases in the middle. The CDR3 has 15 amino acids. CDR3 amino acids: CASSVGTTSTDTQYF. CDR3 bases: TGTGCCAGCAGCGTAGGGACGACTTCCACAGATACGCAGTATTTT.

The rearrangement joins TRBV29-1 to TRBJ1-3; 9 positions agree with TRBD1. There are 13 residues in the CDR3. The germline gives CDR1 SQVTM, CDR2 ANQGSEA. V lost 7 bases and J lost 4; bases outside the gene matches: 5. CDR3 loop: CSGLGTGGNTIYF. The CDR3 DNA is TGCAGCGGATTAGGGACAGGGGGAAACACCATATATTTT.

This sequence joins TRBV20-1 and TRBJ2-7; TRBD1 matches at 7 bases. CDR1 and CDR2 (germline): DFQATT, SNEGSKA (reference sequence). The CDR3 length is 11 residues. The CDR3, as DNA: TGCAGCGCCGACAGGGCCTACGAGCAGTACTTC. Protein sequence: CSADRAYEQYF.

The rearrangement uses TRBV9 and TRBJ2-5; 7 bases map to TRBD2. The junction had 8 bases not matched to a gene; V was cut back by 0 bases and J by 6 bases. In germline, CDR1 is SGDLS, CDR2 YYNGEE. CDR3 length equals 15 residues. This CDR3 is CASSVDVRGEQTQYF. The DNA for the CDR3 is TGTGCCAGCAGCGTAGACGTACGGGGGGAACAGACCCAGTACTTC.